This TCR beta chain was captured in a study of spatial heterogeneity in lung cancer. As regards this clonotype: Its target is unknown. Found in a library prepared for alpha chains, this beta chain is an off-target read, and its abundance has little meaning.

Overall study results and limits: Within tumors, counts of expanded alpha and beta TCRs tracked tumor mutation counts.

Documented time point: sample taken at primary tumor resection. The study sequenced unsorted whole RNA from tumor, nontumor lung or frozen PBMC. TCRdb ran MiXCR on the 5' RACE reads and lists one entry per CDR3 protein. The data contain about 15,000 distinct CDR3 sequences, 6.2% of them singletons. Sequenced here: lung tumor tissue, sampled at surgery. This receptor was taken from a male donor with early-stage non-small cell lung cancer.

CDR3 DNA: TGTGCCAGCAGCTATAACCCAGCAGGGGGTACCTATGGCTACACCTTC. Protein sequence: CASSYNPAGGTYGYTF. The chain joins TRBV7-9 to TRBJ1-2; 7 positions match TRBD1. The CDR3 consists of 16 residues. Germline CDR1 and CDR2: SEHNR and FQNEAQ (reference sequence). V shed 4 bases, J shed 4 bases, and the junction held 12 bases outside the gene matches.